This T cell receptor (beta chain) was recovered during a study of T cell changes during pregnancy in multiple sclerosis. The CDR3 covers 14 residues. Germline lookup yields CDR1 WSHSY and CDR2 SAAADI. With 6 bases clipped from V and 1 base from J, the junction kept 0 bases outside the gene matches. This clone appeared once. Profiled with immunoSEQ multiplex PCR; TCRdb holds only in-frame clones, not every one. The sample gives around 50,000 clones, more than 90% of which show up once; approximately 1.1% is in the top ten. This TCR was sampled from a female donor in good health, enrolled as a control in a pregnancy study. The chain has TRBV10-2 and TRBJ2-7; the match to TRBD2 covers 13 bases. The material was peripheral blood, obtained after pregnancy. CDR3 amino acids: CASRGLAGSYEQYF. CDR3 DNA sequence: TGCGCCAGCAGGGGACTAGCGGGATCCTACGAGCAGTACTTC.